This T cell receptor (beta chain) emerged from a study of metastatic and nonmetastatic thyroid tumors. TCRdb reanalyzed the PCR reads via MiXCR. The table lists tens of thousands of clones, roughly 15% of them singletons. This CDR3 is built from 14 residues. Germline V CDR1 and CDR2: SGHTA, FQGNSA. Between the trimmed V and J ends, which lost 1 base and 6 bases, there was a span of 10 bases. Patients underwent thyroid surgery, and none had received any treatment before it. This clone was seen repeatedly, ten times or more. V is TRBV7-2 and J is TRBJ1-5, with D perhaps TRBD1 (6 bases). The sample comprised blood. The sequence was collected from a male donor with papillary thyroid cancer or a benign thyroid nodule (not recorded which). Some clones in this sample may be carry-over from other donors' samples. The CDR3 coding sequence is TGTGCCAGCAGCTTAGGTGAGGGGGGTCAGCCCCAGCATTTT. Protein product: CASSLGEGGQPQHF.